This note documents a single T cell receptor beta chain sequence. The source of the sample is a study of CDR3 diversity in severe acne. This CDR3 spans 15 amino acids. Trimming took off 3 bases at V and 0 bases at J, with 8 bases between the two ends. Germline assignment: CDR1 WNHNN and CDR2 SYGVQD (reference sequence). MiXCR was run by TCRdb on the PCR reads, yielding one entry per CDR3 protein. The table has roughly 81,000 distinct CDR3 sequences, about 52% seen once; the top ten hold over 9.5%. The chain is built from TRBV10-1 and TRBJ2-2; D not certain. Sequencing was performed on blood. This TCR was sampled from a male donor in good health, serving as a control. CDR3 sequence (DNA): TGCGCCAGCAGTGATCCCCAGACGAACACCGGGGAGCTGTTTTTT. It codes for CASSDPQTNTGELFF.